This T cell receptor beta chain was profiled in a study of T cell changes during pregnancy in multiple sclerosis (dated by TCRdb to the late 2010s). In the study overall: In women with multiple sclerosis, the researchers looked at how the T cell repertoire shifted as pregnancy progressed.

The method was the immunoSEQ multiplex PCR assay. This immuneACCESS table, as held by TCRdb, lists in-frame sequences with V and J called but not all clones. Of the missing ones, under half trace to an unresolved V gene in checked studies; the others have no known cause. A total of about 62,000 clones appear in this sample, 80% to 90% of them only once. The ten top clones hold 2% to 3% of the sample. Comments on this clone: No cognate antigen has been identified for it. One junction end disagrees with the germline gene, perhaps due to a read error.

According to the germline V gene, CDR1 reads MNHNS and CDR2 reads SASEGT. Spanning cysteine to phenylalanine, the CDR3 consists of 16 amino acids. The retained sequence is limited to the CDR3, 48 bases, with the frame set at the first base. The clonotype comes from a female donor with multiple sclerosis, enrolled in a pregnancy study. This sample comprised peripheral blood, obtained in the first trimester of pregnancy. The chain links TRBV6-1 with TRBJ1-2, and 7 junctional nucleotides match TRBD1. The DNA sequence follows: TGTGCCAGCAGGGAAGAAGGCTCCGGACAGGCCTATGGCTACACCTTC. It encodes CASREEGSGQAYGYTF.